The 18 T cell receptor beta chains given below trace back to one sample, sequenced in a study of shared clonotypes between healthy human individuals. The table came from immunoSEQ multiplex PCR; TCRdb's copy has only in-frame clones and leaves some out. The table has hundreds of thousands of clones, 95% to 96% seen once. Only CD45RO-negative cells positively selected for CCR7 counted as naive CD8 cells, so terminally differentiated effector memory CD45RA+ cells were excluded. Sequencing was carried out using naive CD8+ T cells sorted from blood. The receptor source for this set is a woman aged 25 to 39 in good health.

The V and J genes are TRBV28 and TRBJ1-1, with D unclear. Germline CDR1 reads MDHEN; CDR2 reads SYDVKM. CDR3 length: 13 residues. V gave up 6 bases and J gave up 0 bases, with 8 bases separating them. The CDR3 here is CASSYKLNTEAFF. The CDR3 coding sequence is TGTGCCAGCAGCTATAAATTGAACACTGAAGCTTTCTTT. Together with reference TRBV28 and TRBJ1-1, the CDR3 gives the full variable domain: DVKVTQSSRYLVKRTGEKVFLECVQDMDHENMFWYRQDPGLGLRLIYFSYDVKMKEKGDIPEGYSVSREKKERFSLILESASTNQTSMYLCASSYKLNTEAFFGQGTRLTVV.

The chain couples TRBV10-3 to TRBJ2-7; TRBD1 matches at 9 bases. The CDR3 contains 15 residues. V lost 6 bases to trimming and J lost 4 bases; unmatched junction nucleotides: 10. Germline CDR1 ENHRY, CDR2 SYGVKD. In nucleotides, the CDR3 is TGTGCCATCAGGCAGCACAGGGGGCAGTTATACGAGCAGTACTTC. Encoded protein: CAIRQHRGQLYEQYF.

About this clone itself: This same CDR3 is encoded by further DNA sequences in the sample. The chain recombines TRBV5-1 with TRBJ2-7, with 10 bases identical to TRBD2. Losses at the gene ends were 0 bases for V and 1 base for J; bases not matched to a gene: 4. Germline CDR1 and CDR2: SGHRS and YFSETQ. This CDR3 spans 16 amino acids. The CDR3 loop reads CASSLARTSGSYEQYF. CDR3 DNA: TGCGCCAGCAGCTTGGCCAGGACTAGCGGTTCCTACGAGCAGTACTTC. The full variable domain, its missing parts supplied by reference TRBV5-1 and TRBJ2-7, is KAGVTQTPRYLIKTRGQQVTLSCSPISGHRSVSWYQQTPGQGLQFLFEYFSETQRNKGNFPGRFSGRQFSNSRSEMNVSTLELGDSALYLCASSLARTSGSYEQYFGPGTRLTVT.

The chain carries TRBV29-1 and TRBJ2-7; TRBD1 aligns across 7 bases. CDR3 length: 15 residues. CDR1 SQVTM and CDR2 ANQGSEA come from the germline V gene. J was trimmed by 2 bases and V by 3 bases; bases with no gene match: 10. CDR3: CSVDGSGTDPYEQYF. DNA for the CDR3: TGCAGCGTTGATGGGAGTGGGACAGATCCCTACGAGCAGTACTTC.

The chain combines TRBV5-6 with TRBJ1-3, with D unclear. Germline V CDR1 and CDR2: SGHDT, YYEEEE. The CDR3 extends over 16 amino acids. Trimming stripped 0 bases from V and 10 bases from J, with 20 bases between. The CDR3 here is CASSLGEFSVLSTIYF. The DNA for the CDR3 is TGTGCCAGCAGCTTGGGGGAGTTTTCTGTTTTGTCGACCATATATTTT.

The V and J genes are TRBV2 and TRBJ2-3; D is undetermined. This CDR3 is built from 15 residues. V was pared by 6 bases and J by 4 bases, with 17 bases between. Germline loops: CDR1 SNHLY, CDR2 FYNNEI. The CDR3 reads CASRARSAMADTQYF. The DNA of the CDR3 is TGTGCCAGCAGGGCTAGGAGCGCCATGGCAGATACGCAGTATTTT.

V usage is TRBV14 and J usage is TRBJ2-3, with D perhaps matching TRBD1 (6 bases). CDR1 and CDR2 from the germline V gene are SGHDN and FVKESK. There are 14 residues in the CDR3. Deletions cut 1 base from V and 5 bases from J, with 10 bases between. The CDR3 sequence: CASSQVLGGDTQYF. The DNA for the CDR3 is TGTGCCAGCAGCCAAGTTTTAGGGGGAGATACGCAGTATTTT.

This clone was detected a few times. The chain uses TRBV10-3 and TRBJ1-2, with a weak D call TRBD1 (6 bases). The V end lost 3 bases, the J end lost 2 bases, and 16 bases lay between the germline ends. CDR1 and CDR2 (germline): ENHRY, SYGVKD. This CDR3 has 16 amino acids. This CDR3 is CAISEEAGEGNYGYTF. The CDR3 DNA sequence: TGTGCCATCAGTGAAGAGGCAGGGGAAGGCAACTATGGCTACACCTTC.

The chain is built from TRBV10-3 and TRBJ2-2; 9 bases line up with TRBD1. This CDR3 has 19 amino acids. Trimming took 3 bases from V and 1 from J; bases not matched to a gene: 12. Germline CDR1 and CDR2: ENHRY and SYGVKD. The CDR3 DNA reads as TGTGCCATCAGTGATTCAACTTGGGACAGGGAGTGGAACACCGGGGAGCTGTTTTTT. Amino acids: CAISDSTWDREWNTGELFF.

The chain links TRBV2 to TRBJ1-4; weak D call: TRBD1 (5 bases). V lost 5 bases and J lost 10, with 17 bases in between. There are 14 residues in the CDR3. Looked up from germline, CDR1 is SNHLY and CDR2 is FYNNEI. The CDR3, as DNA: TGTGCCAGCAGTCCCGGAGGGACGTCGGGAAAACTGTTTTTT. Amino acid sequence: CASSPGGTSGKLFF.

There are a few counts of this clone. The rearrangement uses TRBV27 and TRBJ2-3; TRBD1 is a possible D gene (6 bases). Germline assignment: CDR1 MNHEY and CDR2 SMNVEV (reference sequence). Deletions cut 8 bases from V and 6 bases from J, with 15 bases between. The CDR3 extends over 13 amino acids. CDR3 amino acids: CASLGATADTQYF. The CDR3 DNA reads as TGTGCCAGCTTGGGGGCCACGGCGGATACGCAGTATTTT.

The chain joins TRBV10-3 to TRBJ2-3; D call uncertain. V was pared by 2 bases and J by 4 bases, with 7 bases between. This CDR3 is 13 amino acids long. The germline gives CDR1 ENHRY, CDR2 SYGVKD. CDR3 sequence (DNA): TGTGCCATCAGTGAGACCTCGGCAGATACGCAGTATTTT. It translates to CAISETSADTQYF.

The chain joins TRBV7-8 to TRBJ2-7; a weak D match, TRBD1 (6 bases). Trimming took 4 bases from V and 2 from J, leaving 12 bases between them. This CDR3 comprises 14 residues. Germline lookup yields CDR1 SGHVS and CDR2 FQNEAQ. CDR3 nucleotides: TGTGCCAGCAGCTCGACAGGATCACCCTACGAGCAGTACTTC. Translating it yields CASSSTGSPYEQYF. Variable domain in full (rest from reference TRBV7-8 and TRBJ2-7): GAGVSQSPRYKVAKRGQDVALRCDPISGHVSLFWYQQALGQGPEFLTYFQNEAQLDKSGLPSDRFFAERPEGSVSTLKIQRTQQEDSAVYLCASSSTGSPYEQYFGPGTRLTVT.

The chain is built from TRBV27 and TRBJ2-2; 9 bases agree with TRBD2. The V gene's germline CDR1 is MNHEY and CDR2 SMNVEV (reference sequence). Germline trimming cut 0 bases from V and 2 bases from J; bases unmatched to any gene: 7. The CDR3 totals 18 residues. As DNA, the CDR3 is TGTGCCAGCAGTTTATCAAGACTAGCGGCGCTTAACACCGGGGAGCTGTTTTTT. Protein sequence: CASSLSRLAALNTGELFF.

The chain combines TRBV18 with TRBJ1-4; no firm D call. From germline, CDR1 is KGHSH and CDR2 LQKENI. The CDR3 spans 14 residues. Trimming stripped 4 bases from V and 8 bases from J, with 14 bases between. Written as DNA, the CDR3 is TGTGCCAGCTCACGGGCGCTAGTAGAGGAAAAACTGTTTTTT. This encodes CASSRALVEEKLFF.

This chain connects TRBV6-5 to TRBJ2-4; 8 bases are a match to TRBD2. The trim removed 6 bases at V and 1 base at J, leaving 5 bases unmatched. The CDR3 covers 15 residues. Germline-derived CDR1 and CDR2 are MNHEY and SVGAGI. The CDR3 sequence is CASRISGTAKNIQYF. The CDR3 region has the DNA TGTGCCAGCAGAATTAGCGGGACGGCCAAAAACATTCAGTACTTC.

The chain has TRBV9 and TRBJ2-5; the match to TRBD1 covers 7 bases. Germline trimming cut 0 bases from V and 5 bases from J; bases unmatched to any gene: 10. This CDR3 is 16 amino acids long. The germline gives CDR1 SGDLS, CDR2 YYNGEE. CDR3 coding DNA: TGTGCCAGCAGCGTAGGAGGGGGCGCCCTGGGGGAGACCCAGTACTTC. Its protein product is CASSVGGGALGETQYF. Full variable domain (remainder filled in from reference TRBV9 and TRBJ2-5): DSGVTQTPKHLITATGQRVTLRCSPRSGDLSVYWYQQSLDQGLQFLIQYYNGEERAKGNILERFSAQQFPDLHSELNLSSLELGDSALYFCASSVGGGALGETQYFGPGTRLLVL.

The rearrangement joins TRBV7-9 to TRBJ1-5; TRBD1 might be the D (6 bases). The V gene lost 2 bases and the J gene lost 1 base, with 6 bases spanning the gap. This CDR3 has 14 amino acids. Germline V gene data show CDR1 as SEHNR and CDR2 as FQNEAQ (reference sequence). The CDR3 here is CASSLRGSNQPQHF. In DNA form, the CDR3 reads TGTGCCAGCAGCTTAAGGGGGAGCAATCAGCCCCAGCATTTT.